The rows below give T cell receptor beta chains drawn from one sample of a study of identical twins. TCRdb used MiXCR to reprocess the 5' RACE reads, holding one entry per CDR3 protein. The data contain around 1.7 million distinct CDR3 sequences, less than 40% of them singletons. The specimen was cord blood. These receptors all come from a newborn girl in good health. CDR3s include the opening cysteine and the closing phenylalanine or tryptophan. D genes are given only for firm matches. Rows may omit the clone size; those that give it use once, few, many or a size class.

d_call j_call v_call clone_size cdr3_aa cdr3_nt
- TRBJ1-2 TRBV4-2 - CASSQDLPGEGYTF TGTGCCAGCAGCCAAGATTTGCCGGGAGAGGGCTACACCTTC
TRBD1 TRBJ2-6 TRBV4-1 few CASSEHPTGASGANVLTF TGCGCCAGCAGCGAACATCCGACAGGGGCTTCTGGGGCCAACGTCCTGACTTTC
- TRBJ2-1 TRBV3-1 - CASSQDLSRAEQFF TGTGCCAGCAGCCAAGACCTATCAAGGGCGGAGCAGTTCTTC
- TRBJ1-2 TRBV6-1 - CASTFGGGYTF TGTGCCAGCACTTTCGGGGGAGGCTACACCTTC
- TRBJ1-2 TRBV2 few CASKRFYGYTF TGTGCCAGCAAGCGGTTTTATGGCTACACCTTC
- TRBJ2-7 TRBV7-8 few CASSLRKGLYEQYF TGTGCCAGCAGCTTAAGGAAGGGACTTTACGAGCAGTACTTC
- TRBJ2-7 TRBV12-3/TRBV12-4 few CASTWDRTYEQYF TGTGCCAGCACCTGGGACCGTACCTACGAGCAGTACTTC
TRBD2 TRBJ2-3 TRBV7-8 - CASSLGPGLAGTDTQYF TGTGCCAGCAGCTTAGGGCCCGGACTAGCGGGGACAGATACGCAGTATTTT
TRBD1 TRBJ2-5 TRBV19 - CASSIQGEYQETQYF TGTGCCAGTAGTATTCAGGGGGAGTACCAAGAGACCCAGTACTTC
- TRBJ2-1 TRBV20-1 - CSARYSEYHLYEQFF TGCAGTGCTAGATACTCGGAATATCATCTCTACGAGCAGTTCTTC
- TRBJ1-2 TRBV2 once CASSDFVGGYTF TGTGCCAGCAGTGACTTCGTGGGGGGCTACACCTTC
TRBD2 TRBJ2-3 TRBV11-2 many CASSSSGLSTDTQYF TGTGCCAGCAGCTCTAGCGGGCTCTCCACAGATACGCAGTATTTT
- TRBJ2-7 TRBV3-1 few CASSQEESSYEQYF TGTGCCAGCAGCCAAGAAGAATCATCCTACGAGCAGTACTTC
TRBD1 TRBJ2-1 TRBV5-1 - CASSWKGQSSYNEQFF TGCGCCAGCAGCTGGAAGGGACAGAGCTCCTACAATGAGCAGTTCTTC
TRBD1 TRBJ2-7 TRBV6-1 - CASRRTGKDYEQYF TGTGCCAGCAGAAGGACAGGGAAGGACTACGAGCAGTACTTC
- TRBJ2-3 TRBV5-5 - CASKGEWADTQYF TGTGCCAGCAAGGGCGAGTGGGCAGATACGCAGTATTTT
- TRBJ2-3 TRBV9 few CASSVGGGLPDTQYF TGTGCCAGCAGCGTAGGTGGGGGGCTGCCAGATACGCAGTATTTT
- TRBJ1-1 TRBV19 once CASSTFPGRINTEAFF TGTGCCAGTAGCACCTTCCCCGGCAGAATAAACACTGAAGCTTTCTTT
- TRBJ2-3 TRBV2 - CASNPDRNTQYF TGTGCCAGCAATCCCGACAGGAATACGCAGTATTTT
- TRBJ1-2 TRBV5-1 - CASSLGTPVVEIYGYTF TGCGCCAGCAGCTTGGGGACACCGGTGGTGGAAATCTATGGCTACACCTTC
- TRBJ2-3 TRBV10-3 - CAIIIGTSTDTQYF TGTGCCATCATTATCGGGACTAGCACAGATACGCAGTATTTT
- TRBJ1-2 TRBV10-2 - CASSDPGTTANYGYTF TGCGCCAGCAGTGACCCAGGGACAACAGCTAACTATGGCTACACCTTC
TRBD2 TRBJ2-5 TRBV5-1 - CASSVLRTSGRETQYF TGCGCCAGCAGCGTACTCCGGACTAGCGGGAGAGAGACCCAGTACTTC
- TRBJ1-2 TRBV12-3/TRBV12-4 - CASSWMPEDYGYTF TGTGCCAGCAGTTGGATGCCCGAAGACTATGGCTACACCTTC
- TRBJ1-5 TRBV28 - CASSTPPGRASNQPQHF TGTGCCAGCAGCACGCCCCCGGGGAGAGCAAGCAATCAGCCCCAGCATTTT
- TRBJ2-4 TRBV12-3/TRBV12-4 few CASSLDAALAKNIQYF TGTGCCAGCAGTTTAGACGCAGCTCTAGCCAAAAACATTCAGTACTTC
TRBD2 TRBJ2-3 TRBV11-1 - CASSDLAGGRTDTQYF TGTGCCAGCAGCGATCTAGCGGGGGGGCGAACAGATACGCAGTATTTT
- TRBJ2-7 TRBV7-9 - CASSSLGFSTYEQYF TGTGCCAGCAGCTCGCTCGGGTTCAGTACCTACGAGCAGTACTTC
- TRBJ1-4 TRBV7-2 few CASRKGPTNEKLFF TGTGCCAGCCGGAAGGGGCCAACTAATGAAAAACTGTTTTTT
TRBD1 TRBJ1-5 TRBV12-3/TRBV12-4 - CASSSGTGVYEQPQHF TGTGCCAGCAGCTCCGGGACAGGGGTTTATGAGCAGCCCCAGCATTTT
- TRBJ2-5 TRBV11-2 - CASSPRGGFQETQYF TGTGCCAGCAGCCCTCGGGGTGGCTTCCAAGAGACCCAGTACTTC
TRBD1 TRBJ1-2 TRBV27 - CASSLLRQGINYGYTF TGTGCCAGCAGTTTACTTCGACAGGGGATAAACTATGGCTACACCTTC
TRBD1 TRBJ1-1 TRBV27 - CASSLRTGVPTEAFF TGTGCCAGCAGTTTAAGGACAGGGGTCCCCACTGAAGCTTTCTTT
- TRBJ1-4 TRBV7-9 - CASSSSGTRNEKLFF TGTGCCAGCAGCTCCTCCGGGACTCGTAATGAAAAACTGTTTTTT
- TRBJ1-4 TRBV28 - CASSLNGLNGKLFF TGTGCCAGCAGTTTAAACGGCCTTAATGGAAAACTGTTTTTT
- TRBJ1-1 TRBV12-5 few CASLAGSHNTEAFF TGTGCTAGTCTGGCCGGTTCGCACAACACTGAAGCTTTCTTT
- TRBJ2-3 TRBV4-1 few CASSQYGTQYF TGCGCCAGCAGCCAATATGGTACGCAGTATTTT
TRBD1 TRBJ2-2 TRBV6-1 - CASRTGTGLTGELFF TGTGCCAGCAGAACCGGGACAGGCCTCACCGGGGAGCTGTTTTTT
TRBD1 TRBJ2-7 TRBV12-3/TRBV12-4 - CASSTRQGAYEQYF TGTGCCAGCAGTACCCGACAGGGGGCTTACGAGCAGTACTTC
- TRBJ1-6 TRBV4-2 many CASSLSRGSYNSPLHF TGTGCCAGCAGCCTATCCCGAGGCTCCTATAATTCACCCCTCCACTTT
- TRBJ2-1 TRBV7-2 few CASSLRGAIPNEQFF TGTGCCAGCAGCTTACGGGGGGCCATTCCCAATGAGCAGTTCTTC
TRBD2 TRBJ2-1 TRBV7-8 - CTSSWTSGGANEQFF TGTACCAGCAGCTGGACTAGCGGGGGGGCAAATGAGCAGTTCTTC
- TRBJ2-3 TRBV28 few CASTGGRGTDTQYF TGTGCCAGCACCGGGGGAAGAGGTACAGATACGCAGTATTTT
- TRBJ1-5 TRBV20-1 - CSARDDTRVGYQPQHF TGCAGTGCTAGAGATGATACCAGGGTGGGATATCAGCCCCAGCATTTT
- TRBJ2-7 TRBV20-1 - CSARNRTSFTYEQYF TGCAGTGCTAGAAATCGCACTAGTTTTACCTACGAGCAGTACTTC
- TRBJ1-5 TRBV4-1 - CASSRFLGPGPSSNQPQHF TGCGCCAGCAGCCGATTCCTTGGACCGGGTCCCTCTAGCAATCAGCCCCAGCATTTT
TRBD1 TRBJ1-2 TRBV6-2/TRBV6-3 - CASSSHLRTGLNYGYTF TGTGCCAGCAGCTCACACCTAAGGACAGGCTTGAACTATGGCTACACCTTC